This note documents a single T cell receptor (beta chain) sequence. The antigen is undetermined. Researchers ran the PCR with 60 Vbeta and 13 Jbeta primers. The assay was immunoSEQ multiplex PCR, and TCRdb's table has in-frame clones only and misses some. The data hold 100,000 to 150,000 clones, with roughly 71% observed a single time. The data stem from a study of cytomegalovirus exposure and HLA in healthy donors. As for the study in general: About 85 million unique TCRs from HLA-typed donors were held in an early release of data.

CDR3 size: 14 residues. Germline V gene data show CDR1 as SGHAT and CDR2 as FQDESV (reference sequence). V was clipped by 4 bases and J by 6 bases; unmatched bases: 8. Findings and caveats of the study: Some V segments could not be told apart, so they were left out, TRBV6-2 and TRBV6-3 among them. Clonal expansion, a later analysis showed, was greater in HLA-associated TCR beta chains than in equally common others. Serostatus for CMV was the only available immune exposure information.

The rearrangement links TRBV11-1 to TRBJ2-7; 8 nucleotides match TRBD1. The TCR comes from a woman in her forties or fifties in good health and CMV-seropositive. The source material was PBMCs. The CDR3 region has the DNA TGTGCCAGCAGCTCCCTACAGGGGGGCCGCGAGCAGTACTTC. Translation gives CASSSLQGGREQYF.